This TCR beta chain was captured in a study of cytomegalovirus exposure and HLA in healthy donors. Whole-study results and caveats: Later analysis demonstrated an association between a missense DCLRE1C variant and TCR beta V- and J-gene trimming. TCR beta sequences reportedly predicted most subjects' HLA-A and HLA-B alleles accurately.

Notes on this clone: The antigen remains undetermined.

Germline CDR1 reads SGHDT; CDR2 reads YYEEEE. With 4 bases removed from V and 1 base from J, the gap between germline ends came to 11 bases. This CDR3 has 14 residues. PCR primers comprised 60 Vbeta and 13 Jbeta primers. Only in-frame clones appear in the TCRdb table, and some are missing; sequencing was by immunoSEQ multiplex PCR. Of some 110,000 clones listed, approximately 73% are singletons. This clonotype originated in a man aged 55 to 70 in good health and CMV-seropositive. V usage is TRBV5-6 and J usage is TRBJ1-2; D possibly corresponds to TRBD1 (6 bases). Sequencing input: PBMCs. The CDR3 DNA reads as TGTGCCAGCAGCCCCACAGGGAGTAACTATGGCTACACCTTC. It encodes CASSPTGSNYGYTF.